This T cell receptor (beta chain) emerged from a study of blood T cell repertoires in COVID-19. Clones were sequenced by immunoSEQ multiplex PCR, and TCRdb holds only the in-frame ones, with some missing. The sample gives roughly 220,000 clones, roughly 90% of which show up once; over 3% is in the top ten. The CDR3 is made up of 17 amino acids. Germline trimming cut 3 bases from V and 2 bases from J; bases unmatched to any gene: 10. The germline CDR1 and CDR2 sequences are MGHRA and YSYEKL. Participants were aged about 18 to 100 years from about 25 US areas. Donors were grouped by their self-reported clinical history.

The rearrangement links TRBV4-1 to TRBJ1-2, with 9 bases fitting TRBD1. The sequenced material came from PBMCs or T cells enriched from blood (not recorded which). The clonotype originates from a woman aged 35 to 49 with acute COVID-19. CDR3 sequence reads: CASSHLLRDRENYGYTF. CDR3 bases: TGCGCCAGCAGCCATCTACTCCGGGACAGGGAGAACTATGGCTACACCTTC.